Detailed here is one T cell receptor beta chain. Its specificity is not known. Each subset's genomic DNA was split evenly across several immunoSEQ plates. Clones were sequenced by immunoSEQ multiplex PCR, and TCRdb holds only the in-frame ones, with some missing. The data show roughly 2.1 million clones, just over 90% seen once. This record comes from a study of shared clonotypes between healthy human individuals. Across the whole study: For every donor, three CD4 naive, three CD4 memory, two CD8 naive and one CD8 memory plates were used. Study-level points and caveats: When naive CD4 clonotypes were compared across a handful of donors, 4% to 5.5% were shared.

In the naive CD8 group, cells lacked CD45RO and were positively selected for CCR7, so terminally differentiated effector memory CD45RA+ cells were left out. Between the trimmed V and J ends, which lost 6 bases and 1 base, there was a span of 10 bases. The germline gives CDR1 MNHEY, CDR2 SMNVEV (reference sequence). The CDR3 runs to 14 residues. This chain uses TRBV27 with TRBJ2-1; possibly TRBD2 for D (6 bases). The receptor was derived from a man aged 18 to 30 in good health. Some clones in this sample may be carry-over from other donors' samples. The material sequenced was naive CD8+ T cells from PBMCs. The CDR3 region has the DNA TGTGCCAGCAGCCAGGGACTTTCCTACAATGAGCAGTTCTTC. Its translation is CASSQGLSYNEQFF.